The present entry profiles one T cell receptor beta chain with its context. The antigen remains unidentified. V lost 8 bases and J lost 2, with 3 bases in between. Germline V gene lookup returns CDR1 MNHEY and CDR2 SMNVEV (reference sequence). This CDR3 is 11 amino acids long. These data are taken from a study of a mutant IDH1 vaccine in newly diagnosed glioma. Whole-study context: Patients got radiotherapy, temozolomide, or both beforehand, and most got both.

The protocol was immunoSEQ multiplex PCR, while the TCRdb copy is restricted to in-frame clones and leaves out a portion. The table includes roughly 86,000 clones, approximately 89% detected once. Time point noted: week 47, end of study. The content of each vaccine dose was 300 ug of mutant IDH1 20-mer peptide, and topical imiquimod accompanied it. The chain recombines TRBV27 with TRBJ2-2; D gene ambiguous. The source material was PBMCs, sampled from a glioma patient whose treatment included an IDH1 peptide vaccine. The source is a woman aged 45-65 years with glioma. Here the CDR3 reads CASSNTGELFF. Written as DNA, the CDR3 is TGTGCCAGCTCAAACACCGGGGAGCTGTTTTTT.